The sequence of this TCR beta chain was determined in a study of T cells after yellow fever vaccination (dated by TCRdb to the late 2010s). As for the study more broadly: The SMART-Seq v4 Ultra Low Input RNA kit was used to prepare libraries from fractions with low cell numbers. To follow T-cell clones before and after both primary and booster YFV17D yellow fever vaccination, bulk TCR alpha and beta repertoires underwent longitudinal sequencing. Two healthy male donors, one aged 18 to 30 and one aged 30 to 40 years, were included in the cohort. Bulk PBMC replicates and cell subsets were isolated from blood drawn at multiple timepoints before and after both primary and secondary immunization.

Broad study findings and their caveats: After the booster, most clones that had expanded after primary vaccination were detected again (around 95% of CD4 and roughly 86% of CD8), suggesting broad maintenance of memory. Compared with the primary T-cell response, the secondary T-cell response was faster but weaker, reaching its peak on day 5 rather than on day 15. A small share of clonotypes occurred in both CD4 and CD8 compartments, likely arising from convergent recombination. The study included only a couple of donors, which limits how far the findings can be generalized. Because abundant contaminating clonotypes from the bulk population could be contained in FACS-sorted repertoires, computational filtering was required.

TCR cDNA was made using 5'RACE template switching, a step that added a universal primer site and unique molecular identifiers. cDNA synthesis was primed from both the TCR alpha and TCR beta constant segments. Libraries were amplified in two PCR steps, with sample barcodes and sequencing adapters added in the second step. Libraries were sequenced on Illumina HiSeq 2500 (2x100 bp) or NovaSeq (2x150 bp). Turning to the authors' computational methods: MIGEC was used to demultiplex reads and collapse the reads into UMI consensus sequences, and MiXCR was used for V(D)J alignment. Using edgeR on replicate PBMC samples, clonotypes were called vaccine-responding if FDR was below 0.01 and the log2 fold change was above 5 up to day 15. Bulk clonotypes were assigned CD4 or CD8 identity according to which sequenced CD4 or CD8 repertoire held them at higher abundance. The raw public data were reprocessed by TCRdb itself: fastp quality trimming at Q25, MiXCR clonotype calling, in-frame beta chains only. A single entry per CDR3 protein holds the most common genes and DNA from its merged rows. TCRdb, rather than the study authors, made the V and J calls. The sample table holds hundreds of thousands of distinct CDR3 sequences, of which 10% to 15% were seen once. Of the sample, 15% falls within the top ten clones.

Trimming leaves V shorter by 4 bases and J shorter by 2 bases, with the junction holding 2 bases beyond the gene matches. The germline V gene sets CDR1 to ENHRY and CDR2 to SYGVKD. Spanning cysteine to phenylalanine, the CDR3 consists of 14 amino acids. Left in the record is the CDR3 DNA by itself, 42 bases read in frame from the first base. This clonotype was recorded at least ten times. It lacks a known antigen. Base qualities are not provided; no much larger clone lies one nucleotide away. The meaning of the sample's treatment or condition label: live attenuated yellow fever vaccine strain. At each blood-draw timepoint, two biological replicates of bulk PBMCs were obtained. A standard Ficoll-Paque protocol was used to isolate PBMCs from peripheral blood. TriZol was used to extract RNA from bulk PBMCs, CD4 and CD8 fractions, and dextramer-positive and dextramer-negative fractions.

Sequencing used PBMCs, obtained on the day of the yellow fever booster vaccination. The sequence was obtained from a young man who received the YFV17D yellow fever vaccine. The chain was built from TRBV10-3 and TRBJ2-7; TRBD1 aligns with 10 central bases. The nucleotide sequence reads TGTGCCATCAGTGTTGGGACAGGGGCCTACGAGCAGTACTTC. This codes for CAISVGTGAYEQYF.